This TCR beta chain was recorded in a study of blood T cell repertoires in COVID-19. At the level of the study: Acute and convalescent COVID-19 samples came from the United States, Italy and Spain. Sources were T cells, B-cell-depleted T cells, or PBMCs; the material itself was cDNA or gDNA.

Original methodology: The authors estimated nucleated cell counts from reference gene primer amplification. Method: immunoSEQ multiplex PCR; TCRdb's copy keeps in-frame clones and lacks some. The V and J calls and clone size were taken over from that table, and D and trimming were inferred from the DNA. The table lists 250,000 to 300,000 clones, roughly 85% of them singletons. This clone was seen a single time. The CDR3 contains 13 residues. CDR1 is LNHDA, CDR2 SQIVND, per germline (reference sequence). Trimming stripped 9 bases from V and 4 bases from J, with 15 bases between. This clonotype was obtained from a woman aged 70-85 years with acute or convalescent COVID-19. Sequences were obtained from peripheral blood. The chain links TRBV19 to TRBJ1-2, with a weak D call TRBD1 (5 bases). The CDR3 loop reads CASYMGGTYGYTF. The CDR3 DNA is TGTGCCAGCTACATGGGAGGGACCTATGGCTACACCTTC.